One sample yielded the 20 T cell receptor beta chains listed below, sequenced in a study of molecular identifiers for immune sequencing clone quantification (dated by TCRdb to 2016 to 2019). The method was PCR. Sequencing was carried out with an Illumina HiSeq 4000. TCRdb's own reprocessing of the public reads used fastp at Q25 and MiXCR and kept productive beta chains. Identical CDR3 proteins give one entry, which carries the most common genes and DNA. The sample includes about 640,000 distinct CDR3 sequences, with roughly 21% observed a single time. Of the sample, under 0.95% is held by the ten largest clones. Material: naive CD8+ T cells from blood, with Jurkat cell RNA spiked in. This specimen's cell subset or site label, per the study, means: FACS-sorted CD8+CD4-CCR7+CD45RA+ naive T cells. These receptors were obtained from a human donor in good health. Some libraries in this study had Jurkat cell RNA spiked in.

In this sample, this clonotype turned up a few times. The genes are TRBV27 and TRBJ2-7; a possible D gene is TRBD1 (6 bases). V lost 2 bases, J lost 4 bases, and 15 bases lay in between. Germline CDR1 and CDR2: MNHEY and SMNVEV (reference sequence). This CDR3 has 15 amino acids. The CDR3 region has the DNA TGTGCCAGCAGTTTAGGGGCAGGGGTGGGGTACGAGCAGTACTTC. Translating gives CASSLGAGVGYEQYF.

The V and J genes are TRBV5-6 and TRBJ2-1; TRBD1 matches at 9 bases. Losses at the gene ends were 3 bases for V and 7 bases for J; bases not matched to a gene: 11. In germline, CDR1 is SGHDT, CDR2 YYEEEE. The CDR3 runs to 16 residues. As DNA, the CDR3 is TGTGCCAGCAGCTCACCCGGGACAGGGCAGAAGAATGAGCAGTTCTTC. This encodes CASSSPGTGQKNEQFF. Combining the CDR3 with reference TRBV5-6 and TRBJ2-1 gives the whole variable domain DAGVTQSPTHLIKTRGQQVTLRCSPKSGHDTVSWYQQALGQGPQFIFQYYEEEERQRGNFPDRFSGHQFPNYSSELNVNALLLGDSALYLCASSSPGTGQKNEQFFGPGTRLTVL.

This clonotype was recorded many times. In DNA form, the CDR3 reads TGTGCCAGCAGTTTAGTCGCTAGCCCCGAGCAGTACTTC. This codes for CASSLVASPEQYF. The V gene is TRBV12-3 or TRBV12-4, the J gene TRBJ2-7, with D possibly matching TRBD2 (5 bases). Deletions cut 1 base from V and 6 bases from J, with 10 bases between. This CDR3 is built from 13 residues.

This clonotype was seen ten or more times. The V gene is TRBV27, the J gene TRBJ2-7; D could derive from TRBD1 or TRBD2 (5 bases each). Germline CDR1 MNHEY, CDR2 SMNVEV (reference sequence). The CDR3 length is 16 residues. V was trimmed by 4 bases and J by 3 bases, leaving 19 bases between them. In DNA form, the CDR3 reads TGTGCCAGCAGTTCCCCGGGGCGAGTAGGTTTCTACGAGCAGTACTTC. Amino acids: CASSSPGRVGFYEQYF.

This clonotype was counted at least ten times. V gene TRBV20-1 combines with J gene TRBJ2-7; D not resolved. The ends were cut back, 1 base at V and 3 bases at J, with 13 bases in the middle. From germline, CDR1 is DFQATT and CDR2 SNEGSKA (reference sequence). This CDR3 comprises 14 residues. CDR3: CSARAAETFYEQYF. The DNA for the CDR3 is TGCAGTGCTAGAGCCGCAGAAACGTTCTACGAGCAGTACTTC.

This clonotype was observed a few times. This chain uses TRBV7-6 with TRBJ2-5, with D unresolved. CDR3 length: 14 amino acids. From germline, CDR1 is SGHVS and CDR2 FNYEAQ. Trimming pared 5 bases from V and 0 bases from J, leaving 10 bases between. The CDR3 loop reads CASSPTVYQETQYF. The CDR3 DNA reads TGTGCCAGCAGCCCGACGGTGTACCAAGAGACCCAGTACTTC.

There are many counts of this clonotype. The chain uses TRBV27 and TRBJ1-1; D is undetermined. Germline V CDR1 and CDR2: MNHEY, SMNVEV (reference sequence). This CDR3 contains 13 residues. Trimming took off 3 bases at V and 6 bases at J, with 11 bases between the two ends. The CDR3: CASSLGLGAEAFF. The CDR3 region has the DNA TGTGCCAGCAGTTTGGGCCTTGGAGCTGAAGCTTTCTTT.

Note on this clonotype: A much larger clone is a single base away; this may be a read error. The chain links TRBV6-2 or TRBV6-3 to TRBJ2-3; 7 nucleotides match TRBD2. From germline, CDR1 is MNHEY and CDR2 SVGEGT. The CDR3 sequence is 14 residues long. CDR3: CATNPRGGRDTLYF. The CDR3 DNA reads as TGTGCCACCAACCCCCGGGGAGGGAGAGATACGCTGTATTTT.

This clonotype was seen repeatedly, ten times or more. The chain links TRBV15 to TRBJ1-3; no clear D. Germline lookup yields CDR1 LNHNV and CDR2 YYDKDF (reference sequence). This CDR3 region has 17 residues. The V end lost 0 bases, the J end lost 0 bases, and 12 bases lay between the germline ends. The CDR3 region is CATSRDWGASSGNTIYF. The CDR3, as DNA: TGTGCCACCAGCAGAGATTGGGGAGCGAGCTCTGGAAACACCATATATTTT.

This clonotype was picked up many times. The V gene is TRBV28, the J gene TRBJ1-5, with D perhaps TRBD1 (5 bases). There are 17 residues in the CDR3. CDR1 is MDHEN, CDR2 SYDVKM, per germline. V was cut by 3 bases and J by 4 bases, with 19 bases left in between. The CDR3 spells CASSFRGTRGWNQPQHF. The CDR3 region has the DNA TGTGCCAGCAGTTTCCGGGGGACCAGAGGGTGGAATCAGCCCCAGCATTTT. The whole variable domain, remainder taken from reference TRBV28 and TRBJ1-5, is DVKVTQSSRYLVKRTGEKVFLECVQDMDHENMFWYRQDPGLGLRLIYFSYDVKMKEKGDIPEGYSVSREKKERFSLILESASTNQTSMYLCASSFRGTRGWNQPQHFGDGTRLSIL.

This rearrangement joins TRBV28 to TRBJ2-7; D not resolved. Trimming removed 3 bases at V and 1 base at J, with 19 bases between. Germline V gene lookup returns CDR1 MDHEN and CDR2 SYDVKM. CDR3 length: 17 amino acids. The CDR3 loop is CASSLAVLVSPSYEQYF. CDR3 in DNA: TGTGCCAGCAGTTTGGCGGTTCTAGTATCCCCTTCCTACGAGCAGTACTTC.

This clonotype was counted ten times or more. V gene TRBV15 combines with J gene TRBJ2-2; D is perhaps TRBD1 (6 bases). In germline, CDR1 is LNHNV, CDR2 YYDKDF (reference sequence). V was trimmed by 1 base and J by 0 bases, leaving 12 bases between them. CDR3 length: 17 residues. The CDR3 spells CATSRAGVGANTGELFF. Here the CDR3 DNA reads TGTGCCACCAGCAGAGCAGGGGTCGGGGCGAACACCGGGGAGCTGTTTTTT.

This clonotype was detected many times. The chain couples TRBV6-6 to TRBJ2-7; D perhaps matches TRBD2 (6 bases). The V and J ends lost 6 bases and 0 bases respectively, with 12 bases between them. Looked up from germline, CDR1 is MNHNY and CDR2 is SVGAGI (reference sequence). There are 14 residues in the CDR3. CDR3 region: CASSPRENSYEQYF. DNA for the CDR3: TGTGCCAGCAGCCCCCGGGAGAACTCCTACGAGCAGTACTTC.

At least ten counts were recorded for this clonotype. For the CDR3, the DNA is TGTGCCAGCAGCGGGGGACTAGCGGCCACAGATACGCAGTATTTT. This sequence encodes CASSGGLAATDTQYF. The chain couples TRBV5-4 to TRBJ2-3; TRBD2 matches 11 bases. V trimming: 4 bases; J trimming: 2 bases; junction bases outside the gene matches: 3. Germline CDR1 SGHNT, CDR2 YYREEE (reference sequence). The CDR3 consists of 15 residues.

This clonotype was picked up many times. The J gene is TRBJ1-1, the V gene TRBV27, with D unclear. Trimming took off 6 bases at V and 7 bases at J, with 15 bases between the two ends. The germline gives CDR1 MNHEY, CDR2 SMNVEV (reference sequence). The CDR3 sequence is 13 residues long. Written as DNA, the CDR3 is TGTGCCAGCAGACCCCTAGGGTCCCTTGAAGCTTTCTTT. Translation: CASRPLGSLEAFF.

Note on this clonotype: It is likely a read error, because the conserved phenylalanine at the end of the CDR3 is missing. CDR3 in amino acids: CASSLDVETLYGYTL. CDR3 sequence (DNA): TGTGCCAGCAGCTTAGACGTGGAGACTCTCTATGGCTACACCCTC. This chain connects TRBV7-9 to TRBJ1-2; D unclear. The CDR3 contains 15 residues. V gave up 1 base and J gave up 4 bases, with 13 bases separating them. The germline gives CDR1 SEHNR, CDR2 FQNEAQ (reference sequence).

This clonotype was seen more than once but under ten times. A much larger clone sits a single nucleotide away, making a read error possible. The chain carries TRBV4-1 and TRBJ2-7, with 11 bases fitting TRBD2. This CDR3 has 14 residues. The J segment lost 4 bases and the V segment lost 8 bases, leaving 7 bases of the junction unmatched. Germline values: CDR1 MGHRA, CDR2 YSYEKL. The CDR3 region is CASGPSSGGYEQYF. The CDR3 coding sequence is TGCGCCAGCGGCCCGTCTAGCGGGGGGTACGAGCAGTACTTC.

This clonotype was detected many times. The rearrangement links TRBV14 to TRBJ2-5; D is unresolved. V dropped 0 bases and J dropped 5 bases, with 13 bases sitting between them. The CDR3 covers 15 residues. Germline V gene sequence: CDR1 SGHDN, CDR2 FVKESK. This chain's CDR3 is CASSQEKGAYETQYF. The CDR3, as DNA: TGTGCCAGCAGCCAAGAAAAAGGAGCTTACGAGACCCAGTACTTC.

To note about this clonotype: A much larger clone differs from this one at a single base, so this may be a read error. CDR3 nucleotide sequence: TGTGCCGGCAGTTTGAGAGACTCTGGAAACACCATATATTTT. This translates into CAGSLRDSGNTIYF. The chain uses TRBV28 and TRBJ1-3; no definite D call. Per the germline V gene, CDR1 is MDHEN and CDR2 is SYDVKM. This CDR3 has 14 residues. Based on the CDR3 plus reference TRBV28 and TRBJ1-3, the full variable domain is DVKVTQSSRYLVKRTGEKVFLECVQDMDHENMFWYRQDPGLGLRLIYFSYDVKMKEKGDIPEGYSVSREKKERFSLILESASTNQTSMYLCAGSLRDSGNTIYFGEGSWLTVV.

This clonotype was counted at least ten times. The chain links TRBV30 to TRBJ2-3; D perhaps matches TRBD1 (6 bases). V lost 0 bases to trimming and J lost 3 bases, with 7 bases between them. CDR1 and CDR2 from the germline V gene are GTSNPN and SVGIG (reference sequence). This CDR3 contains 13 residues. The CDR3 loop is CAWSVQGTDTQYF. The DNA for the CDR3 is TGTGCCTGGAGTGTCCAGGGGACAGATACGCAGTATTTT.